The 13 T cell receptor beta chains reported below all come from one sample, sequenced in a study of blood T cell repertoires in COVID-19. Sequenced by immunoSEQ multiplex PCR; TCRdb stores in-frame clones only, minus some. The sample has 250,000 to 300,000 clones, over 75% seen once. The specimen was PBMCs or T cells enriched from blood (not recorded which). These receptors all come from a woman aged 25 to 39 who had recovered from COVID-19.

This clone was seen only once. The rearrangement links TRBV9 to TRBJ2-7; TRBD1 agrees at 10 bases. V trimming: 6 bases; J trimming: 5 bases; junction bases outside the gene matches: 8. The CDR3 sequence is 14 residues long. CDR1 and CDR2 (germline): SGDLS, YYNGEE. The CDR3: CASTSGQGFDEQYF. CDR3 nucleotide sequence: TGTGCCAGCACTTCGGGACAGGGGTTCGACGAGCAGTACTTC.

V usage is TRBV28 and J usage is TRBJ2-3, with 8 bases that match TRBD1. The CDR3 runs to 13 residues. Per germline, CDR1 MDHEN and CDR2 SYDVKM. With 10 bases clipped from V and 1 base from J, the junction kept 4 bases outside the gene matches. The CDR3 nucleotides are TGTGCCATGCGGGGACAGGGCACAGATACGCAGTATTTT. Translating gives CAMRGQGTDTQYF.

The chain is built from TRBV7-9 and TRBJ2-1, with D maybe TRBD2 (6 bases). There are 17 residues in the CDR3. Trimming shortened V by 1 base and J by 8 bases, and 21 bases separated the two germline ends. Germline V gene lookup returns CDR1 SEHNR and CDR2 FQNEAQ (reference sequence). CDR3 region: CASSLGRGWEAPDEQFF. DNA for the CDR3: TGTGCCAGCAGCTTAGGTCGGGGGTGGGAGGCTCCGGATGAGCAGTTCTTC.

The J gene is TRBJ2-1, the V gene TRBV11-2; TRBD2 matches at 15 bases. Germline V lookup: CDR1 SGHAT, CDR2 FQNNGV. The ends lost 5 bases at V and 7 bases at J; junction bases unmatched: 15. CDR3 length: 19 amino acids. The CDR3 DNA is TGTGCCAGCAGCGCCTCCGCGGGACTAGCGGGAGGAGGTCGGAATGAGCAGTTCTTC. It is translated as CASSASAGLAGGGRNEQFF.

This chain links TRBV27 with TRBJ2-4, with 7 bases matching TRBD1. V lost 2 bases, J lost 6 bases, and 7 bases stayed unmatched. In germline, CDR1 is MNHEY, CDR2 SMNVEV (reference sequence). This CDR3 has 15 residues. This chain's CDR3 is CASSLRGGIRNIQYF. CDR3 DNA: TGTGCCAGCAGTTTACGAGGGGGCATTCGAAACATTCAGTACTTC.

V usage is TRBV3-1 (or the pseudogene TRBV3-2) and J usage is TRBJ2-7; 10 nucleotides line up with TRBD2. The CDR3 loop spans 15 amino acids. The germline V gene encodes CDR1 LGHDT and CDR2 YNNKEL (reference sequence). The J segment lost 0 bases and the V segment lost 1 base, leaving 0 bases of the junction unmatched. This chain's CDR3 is CASSQGTSGSYEQYF. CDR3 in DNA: TGTGCCAGCAGCCAAGGGACTAGCGGCTCCTACGAGCAGTACTTC.

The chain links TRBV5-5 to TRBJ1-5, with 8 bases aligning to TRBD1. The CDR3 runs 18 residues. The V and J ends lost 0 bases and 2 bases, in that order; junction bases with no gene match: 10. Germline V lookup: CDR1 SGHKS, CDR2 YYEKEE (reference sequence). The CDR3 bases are TGTGCCAGCAGCTTGGTTCCGTTTGAGACAGGGGGCAATCAGCCCCAGCATTTT. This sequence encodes CASSLVPFETGGNQPQHF. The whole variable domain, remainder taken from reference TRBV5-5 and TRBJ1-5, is DAGVTQSPTHLIKTRGQQVTLRCSPISGHKSVSWYQQVLGQGPQFIFQYYEKEERGRGNFPDRFSARQFPNYSSELNVNALLLGDSALYLCASSLVPFETGGNQPQHFGDGTRLSIL.

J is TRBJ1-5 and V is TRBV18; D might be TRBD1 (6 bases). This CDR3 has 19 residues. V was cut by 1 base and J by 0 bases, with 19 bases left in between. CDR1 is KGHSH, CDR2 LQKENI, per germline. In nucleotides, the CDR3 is TGTGCCAGCTCACCACTTGCACCAGGACAGACTCCTAGCAATCAGCCCCAGCATTTT. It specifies CASSPLAPGQTPSNQPQHF.

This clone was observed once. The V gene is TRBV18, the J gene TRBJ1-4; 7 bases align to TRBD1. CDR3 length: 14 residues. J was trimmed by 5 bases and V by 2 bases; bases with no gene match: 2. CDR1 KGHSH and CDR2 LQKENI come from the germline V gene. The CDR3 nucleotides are TGTGCCAGCTCACCAGGGACAGAGAATGAAAAACTGTTTTTT. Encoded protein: CASSPGTENEKLFF.

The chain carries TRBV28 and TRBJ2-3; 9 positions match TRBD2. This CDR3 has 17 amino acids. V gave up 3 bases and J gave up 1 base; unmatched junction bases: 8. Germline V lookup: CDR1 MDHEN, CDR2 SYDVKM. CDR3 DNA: TGTGCCAGCAGTTTGGGGCTAGCGGGGAGTGGCACAGATACGCAGTATTTT. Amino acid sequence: CASSLGLAGSGTDTQYF.

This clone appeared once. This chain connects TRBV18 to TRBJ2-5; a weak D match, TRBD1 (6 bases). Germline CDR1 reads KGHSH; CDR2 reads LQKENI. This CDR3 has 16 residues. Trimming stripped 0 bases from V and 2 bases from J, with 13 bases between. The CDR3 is CASSPPAGAGQETQYF. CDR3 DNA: TGTGCCAGCTCACCACCGGCAGGGGCGGGTCAAGAGACCCAGTACTTC.

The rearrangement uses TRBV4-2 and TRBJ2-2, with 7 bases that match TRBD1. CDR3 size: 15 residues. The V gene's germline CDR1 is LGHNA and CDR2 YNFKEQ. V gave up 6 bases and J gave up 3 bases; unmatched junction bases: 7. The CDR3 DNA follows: TGTGCCAGCAGGCTTTCTGACAGGGACACCGGGGAGCTGTTTTTT. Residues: CASRLSDRDTGELFF.

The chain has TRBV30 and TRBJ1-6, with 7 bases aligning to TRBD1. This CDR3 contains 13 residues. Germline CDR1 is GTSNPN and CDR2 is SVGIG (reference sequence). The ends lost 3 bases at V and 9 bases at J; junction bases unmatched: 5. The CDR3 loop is CAWSRQGFSPLHF. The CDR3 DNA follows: TGTGCCTGGAGCCGACAGGGTTTTTCACCCCTCCACTTT.